This T cell receptor beta chain stems from a study of T cells after yellow fever vaccination. At the level of the study: In the case of low-cell-number fractions, SMART-Seq v4 Ultra Low Input was used for preparation. Study findings and constraints: Clonotypes appearing in both CD4 and CD8 compartments existed, and their share was small. When the response was secondary, it was weaker but reached its peak faster, day 5 versus 15.

Making TCR cDNA involved 5'RACE template switching, which added UMIs and a universal primer site. TCRdb passed the 5' RACE reads through MiXCR, listing each CDR3 protein once. The sample holds a few hundred thousand distinct CDR3 sequences, approximately 6% seen once. This clonotype was detected ten times or more. The antigen remains unidentified. CDR1 is KGHDR and CDR2 is SFDVKD in the germline V gene. The CDR3 loop spans 14 amino acids. The trim removed 7 bases at V and 4 bases at J, leaving 3 bases unmatched. The chain uses TRBV24-1 and TRBJ2-2; 9 bases are a match to TRBD2. This clonotype originated in a young man who received the YFV17D yellow fever vaccine. This sample comprised PBMCs, obtained 5 days after the yellow fever booster vaccination. The CDR3 protein is CATRPSGTTGELFF. The CDR3 DNA is TGTGCCACCAGACCTAGCGGGACCACCGGGGAGCTGTTTTTT.